The 26 T cell receptor beta chains below come from one sample, sequenced in a study of T cell responses to AZD1222 COVID-19 vaccine. Sequencing used immunoSEQ multiplex PCR; TCRdb keeps in-frame clones, though not all of them. The table has 68,000 or so clones, 65% to 80% seen once; the top ten hold about 12%. The sample in question was peripheral blood, obtained on day 0 of AZD1222 vaccination. The receptors originated from an adult in good health.

The J gene is TRBJ2-5, the V gene TRBV4-2; D is perhaps TRBD2 (5 bases). Per the germline V gene, CDR1 is LGHNA and CDR2 is YNFKEQ. The CDR3 length is 14 residues. The ends were cut back, 1 base at V and 7 bases at J, with 13 bases in the middle. In DNA, the CDR3 is TGTGCCAGCAGCCAAGGGGAGAGCATTGGGACCCAGTACTTC. Amino acid sequence: CASSQGESIGTQYF.

This clone was seen a few times. For the CDR3, the DNA is TGTGCCAGCAGACTCAACGCCTATAGCAATCAGCCCCAGCATTTT. This encodes CASRLNAYSNQPQHF. The chain employs TRBV28 and TRBJ1-5; no clear D. Trimming removed 6 bases at V and 0 bases at J, with 12 bases between. The CDR3 totals 15 residues. Germline CDR1 MDHEN, CDR2 SYDVKM.

A few counts support this clone. This chain uses TRBV3-1 (or the pseudogene TRBV3-2) with TRBJ2-6; tentatively, D is TRBD1 (6 bases). The V end lost 3 bases, the J end lost 0 bases, and 6 bases lay between the germline ends. Germline V gene data show CDR1 as LGHDT and CDR2 as YNNKEL (reference sequence). CDR3 length equals 15 residues. CDR3 residues: CASSQDSSGANVLTF. In DNA form, the CDR3 reads TGTGCCAGCAGCCAGGACAGCTCTGGGGCCAACGTCCTGACTTTC.

The rearrangement joins TRBV6-2 or TRBV6-3 to TRBJ1-1; a possible D gene is TRBD1 (6 bases). Trimming stripped 5 bases from V and 4 bases from J, with 14 bases between. The CDR3 loop spans 14 amino acids. In germline, CDR1 is MNHEY, CDR2 SVGEGT. CDR3 coding DNA: TGTGCCAGCAGTAAACAGGGTGTAGGCACTGAAGCTTTCTTT. This sequence encodes CASSKQGVGTEAFF.

V is TRBV4-2 and J is TRBJ1-6, with D perhaps matching TRBD1 (6 bases). Germline CDR1 reads LGHNA; CDR2 reads YNFKEQ. This CDR3 is built from 15 residues. V dropped 0 bases and J dropped 9 bases, with 12 bases sitting between them. CDR3 sequence (DNA): TGTGCCAGCAGCCAAGACAGGGGCGCCGTTTCACCCCTCCACTTT. It yields the protein CASSQDRGAVSPLHF.

The chain links TRBV3-1 (or the pseudogene TRBV3-2) to TRBJ2-1; 9 bases are shared with TRBD2. J gave up 5 bases and V 4 bases, and 9 bases lay outside the gene matches. Germline V CDR1 and CDR2: LGHDT, YNNKEL (reference sequence). CDR3 length equals 16 residues. The chain's CDR3 is CASSPSGGTNHNEQFF. DNA of the CDR3: TGTGCCAGCAGCCCGAGCGGGGGGACGAACCACAATGAGCAGTTCTTC.

CDR3 coding DNA: TGTGCCAGCAGTTGGACAGAGGCCTACGAGCAGTACTTC. Amino acid sequence: CASSWTEAYEQYF. The chain joins TRBV6-5 to TRBJ2-7; TRBD1 might be the D (6 bases). The CDR3 loop spans 13 amino acids. Between the trimmed V and J ends, which lost 4 bases and 2 bases, there was a span of 9 bases. Germline assignment: CDR1 MNHEY and CDR2 SVGAGI.

The chain joins TRBV18 to TRBJ1-2, with TRBD1 matching 12 bases. V gave up 2 bases and J gave up 5 bases; unmatched junction bases: 6. In germline, CDR1 is KGHSH, CDR2 LQKENI. The CDR3 has 16 residues. The DNA of the CDR3 is TGTGCCAGCTCACCAGGAGGGACAGGGGGCGTGTATGGCTACACCTTC. Translation gives CASSPGGTGGVYGYTF. Based on the CDR3 plus reference TRBV18 and TRBJ1-2, the full variable domain is NAGVMQNPRHLVRRRGQEARLRCSPMKGHSHVYWYRQLPEEGLKFMVYLQKENIIDESGMPKERFSAEFPKEGPSILRIQQVVRGDSAAYFCASSPGGTGGVYGYTFGSGTRLTVV.

The rearrangement uses TRBV2 and TRBJ1-1; unclear D gene. This CDR3 is built from 15 residues. Per the germline V gene, CDR1 is SNHLY and CDR2 is FYNNEI. Trimming stripped 0 bases from V and 0 bases from J, with 8 bases between. CDR3 loop: CASSEAERMNTEAFF. For the CDR3, the DNA is TGTGCCAGCAGTGAAGCGGAGAGGATGAACACTGAAGCTTTCTTT.

The chain combines TRBV20-1 with TRBJ1-6; D may be TRBD1 (5 bases). The CDR3 is made up of 15 amino acids. Germline loops: CDR1 DFQATT, CDR2 SNEGSKA (reference sequence). V lost 3 bases to trimming and J lost 3 bases, with 12 bases between them. The CDR3 sequence: CSASPGADYNSPLHF. The DNA for the CDR3 is TGCAGTGCTAGTCCTGGGGCGGACTATAATTCACCCCTCCACTTT.

This clone was seen once. This sequence joins TRBV27 and TRBJ1-1; D is unclear. Germline V gene lookup returns CDR1 MNHEY and CDR2 SMNVEV (reference sequence). The CDR3 covers 17 residues. Trimming cost V 2 bases and J 1 base, with 17 bases left between them. This chain's CDR3 is CASSLIGRWNSNTEAFF. The CDR3 nucleotides read TGTGCCAGCAGTTTAATCGGACGGTGGAATTCGAACACTGAAGCTTTCTTT.

The chain recombines TRBV18 with TRBJ1-2; possibly TRBD1 for D (6 bases). This CDR3 comprises 15 residues. CDR1 and CDR2 from the germline V gene are KGHSH and LQKENI. Trimming stripped 8 bases from V and 4 bases from J, with 20 bases between. In DNA form, the CDR3 reads TGTGCCAGCACAGGGTTGGAGGGAACTGTCTATGGCTACACCTTC. This codes for CASTGLEGTVYGYTF.

The rearrangement links TRBV7-6 to TRBJ2-2, with D perhaps given as TRBD1 or TRBD2 (5 bases each). Trimming shortened V by 5 bases and J by 0 bases, and 13 bases separated the two germline ends. In germline, CDR1 is SGHVS, CDR2 FNYEAQ. This CDR3 has 16 residues. The CDR3 here is CASSARDEPNTGELFF. The CDR3, as DNA: TGTGCCAGCAGCGCCCGGGACGAACCGAACACCGGGGAGCTGTTTTTT.

A few counts support this clone. The gene calls are TRBV6-5 and TRBJ1-5; no clear D. The CDR3 is 13 amino acids. Germline-derived CDR1 and CDR2 are MNHEY and SVGAGI. Trimming stripped 7 bases from V and 6 bases from J, with 13 bases between. The CDR3 region has the DNA TGTGCCAGCAACCCCGAGCGGTTTCAGCCCCAGCATTTT. Its translation: CASNPERFQPQHF.

A note on this clone: Other DNA sequences in the same sample also yield this CDR3. J is TRBJ2-3 and V is TRBV19; D is unclear. Trimming removed 1 base from V and 5 bases from J, with 1 base in between. Germline lookup yields CDR1 LNHDA and CDR2 SQIVND (reference sequence). The CDR3 is made up of 11 amino acids. DNA for the CDR3: TGTGCCAGTAGTATAGGAGATACGCAGTATTTT. This translates into CASSIGDTQYF.

The gene calls are TRBV7-2 and TRBJ1-3, with no clear D. V lost 2 bases and J 4 bases, leaving 18 bases between the germline ends. CDR1 is SGHTA and CDR2 is FQGNSA in the germline V gene. The CDR3 consists of 17 residues. CDR3 in DNA: TGTGCCAGCAGCTTAACTTGGGCCCCCGGCACCGGAAACACCATATATTTT. Protein sequence: CASSLTWAPGTGNTIYF.

The V call is TRBV9, the J call TRBJ1-4; 7 nucleotides agree with TRBD1. The CDR3 runs to 17 residues. The V and J ends lost 0 bases and 0 bases, in that order; junction bases with no gene match: 5. Germline V gene lookup returns CDR1 SGDLS and CDR2 YYNGEE. CDR3 loop: CASSVGQGRATNEKLFF. CDR3 nucleotide sequence: TGTGCCAGCAGCGTAGGACAGGGTCGGGCAACTAATGAAAAACTGTTTTTT.

The chain employs TRBV4-2 and TRBJ1-1; TRBD1 is a possible D gene (5 bases). Trimming shortened V by 2 bases and J by 4 bases, and 11 bases separated the two germline ends. Germline V CDR1 and CDR2: LGHNA, YNFKEQ. The CDR3 contains 14 residues. CDR3 DNA: TGTGCCAGCAGCCAACCCACCGGGACCACTGAAGCTTTCTTT. Translation gives CASSQPTGTTEAFF.

This sequence joins TRBV6-5 and TRBJ2-3; a possible D gene is TRBD1 (5 bases). V gave up 2 bases and J gave up 0 bases, with 12 bases separating them. CDR1 is MNHEY and CDR2 is SVGAGI in the germline V gene. The CDR3 totals 16 residues. In DNA form, the CDR3 reads TGTGCCAGCAGTTACGTTTCCAGGGTTAGCACAGATACGCAGTATTTT. Translating it yields CASSYVSRVSTDTQYF.

The rearrangement links TRBV21-1 to TRBJ2-1; the table's D call, TRBD2, has no DNA check behind it. TRBV21-1 is designated a pseudogene. The CDR3 runs to 15 residues. In nucleotides, the CDR3 is TGTGCCAGCAGCAAAGGTGAGCGGCGTTGGGATGAGCAGTTCTTC. Encoded protein: CASSKGERRWDEQFF.

The J gene is TRBJ2-7, the V gene TRBV10-3; the match to TRBD1 covers 10 bases. The CDR3 has 12 amino acids. The junction had 2 bases not matched to a gene; V was cut back by 9 bases and J by 3 bases. CDR1 is ENHRY and CDR2 is SYGVKD in the germline V gene. The DNA for the CDR3 is TGTGCCATGGGGGACAGGGGCTACGAGCAGTACTTC. It codes for CAMGDRGYEQYF.

V usage is TRBV4-2 and J usage is TRBJ1-2; D may be TRBD1 (5 bases). The CDR3 is 14 amino acids. Per germline, CDR1 LGHNA and CDR2 YNFKEQ. Trimming pared 2 bases from V and 4 bases from J, leaving 11 bases between. CDR3 amino acids: CASSQMTESYGYTF. The CDR3 region has the DNA TGTGCCAGCAGCCAAATGACAGAATCCTATGGCTACACCTTC.

The CDR3 is CASTDRASSYNEQFF. The DNA for the CDR3 is TGTGCCAGCACGGACAGGGCATCCTCCTACAATGAGCAGTTCTTC. The chain uses TRBV6-5 and TRBJ2-1; 8 bases are a match to TRBD1. Germline trimming cut 7 bases from V and 0 bases from J; bases unmatched to any gene: 5. Germline V gene sequence: CDR1 MNHEY, CDR2 SVGAGI. This CDR3 has 15 amino acids.

CDR3 sequence: CASRGLQSSYEQYF. CDR3 nucleotides: TGTGCCAGCAGGGGACTGCAGAGCTCCTACGAGCAGTACTTC. V and J are TRBV7-8 and TRBJ2-7; possibly TRBD2 for D (6 bases). V dropped 6 bases and J dropped 0 bases, with 12 bases sitting between them. Germline V gene data show CDR1 as SGHVS and CDR2 as FQNEAQ. This CDR3 is built from 14 residues.

This clone was detected a few times. This chain joins TRBV19 and TRBJ2-7; D is unresolved. The germline V gene has CDR1 LNHDA and CDR2 SQIVND (reference sequence). V gave up 3 bases and J gave up 3 bases, with 15 bases separating them. The CDR3 is 15 amino acids. Here the CDR3 reads CASSIGFSSIYEQYF. The CDR3 DNA reads as TGTGCCAGTAGTATTGGGTTCTCCAGCATCTACGAGCAGTACTTC.

This clone was seen only a few times. The gene calls are TRBV19 and TRBJ2-3, with 7 bases that match TRBD2. The V gene end was trimmed by 0 bases and the J gene end by 0 bases; junction bases not matched to a gene: 9. Germline CDR1 is LNHDA and CDR2 is SQIVND (reference sequence). The CDR3 consists of 18 residues. The CDR3 here is CASSIEAAGTSSTDTQYF. As DNA, the CDR3 is TGTGCCAGTAGTATAGAGGCAGCGGGGACCTCTAGCACAGATACGCAGTATTTT.